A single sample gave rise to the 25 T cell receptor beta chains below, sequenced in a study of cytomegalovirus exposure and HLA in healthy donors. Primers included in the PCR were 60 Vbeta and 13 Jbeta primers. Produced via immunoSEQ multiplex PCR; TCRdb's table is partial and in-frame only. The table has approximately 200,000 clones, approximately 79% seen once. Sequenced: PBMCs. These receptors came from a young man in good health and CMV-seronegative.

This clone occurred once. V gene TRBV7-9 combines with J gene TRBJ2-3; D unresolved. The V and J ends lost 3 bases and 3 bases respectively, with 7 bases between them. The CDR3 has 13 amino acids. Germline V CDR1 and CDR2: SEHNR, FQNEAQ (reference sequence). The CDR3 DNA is TGTGCCAGCAGCTTGCGGTTGACAGATACGCAGTATTTT. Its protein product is CASSLRLTDTQYF.

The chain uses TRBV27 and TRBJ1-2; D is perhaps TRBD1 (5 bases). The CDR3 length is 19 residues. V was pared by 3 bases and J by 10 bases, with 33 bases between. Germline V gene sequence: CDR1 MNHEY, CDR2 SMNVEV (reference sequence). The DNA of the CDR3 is TGTGCCAGCAGTTTCCATATGGTGGGGGGAACCGAAAGAATAAGGTCCTACACCTTC. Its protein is CASSFHMVGGTERIRSYTF.

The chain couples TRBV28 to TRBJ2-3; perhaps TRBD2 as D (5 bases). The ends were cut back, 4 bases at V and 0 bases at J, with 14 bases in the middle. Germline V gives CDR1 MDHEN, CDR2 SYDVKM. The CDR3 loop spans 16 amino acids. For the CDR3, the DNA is TGTGCCAGCAGTTACCTCTTCGGGGTTAGCACAGATACGCAGTATTTT. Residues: CASSYLFGVSTDTQYF.

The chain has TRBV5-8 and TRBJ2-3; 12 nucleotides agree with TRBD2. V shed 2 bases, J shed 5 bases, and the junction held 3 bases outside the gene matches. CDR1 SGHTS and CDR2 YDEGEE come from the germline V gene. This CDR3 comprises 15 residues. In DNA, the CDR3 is TGTGCCAGCAGCTTATTACTAGCGGGGGGAGATACGCAGTATTTT. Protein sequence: CASSLLLAGGDTQYF. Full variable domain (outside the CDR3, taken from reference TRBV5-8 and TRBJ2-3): EAGVTQSPTHLIKTRGQQATLRCSPISGHTSVYWYQQALGLGLQFLLWYDEGEERNRGNFPPRFSGRQFPNYSSELNVNALELEDSALYLCASSLLLAGGDTQYFGPGTRLTVL.

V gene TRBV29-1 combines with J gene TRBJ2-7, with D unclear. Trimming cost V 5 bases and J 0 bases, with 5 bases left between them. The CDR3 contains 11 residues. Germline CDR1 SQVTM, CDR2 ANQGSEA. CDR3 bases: TGCAGCGTTCTCGGCTCCTACGAGCAGTACTTC. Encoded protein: CSVLGSYEQYF.

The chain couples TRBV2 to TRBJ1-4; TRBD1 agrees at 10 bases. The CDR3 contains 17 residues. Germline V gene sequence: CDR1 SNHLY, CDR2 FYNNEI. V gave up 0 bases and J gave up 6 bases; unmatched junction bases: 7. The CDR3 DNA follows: TGTGCCAGCAGTGAAGCGCTACATGGGACAGGGGATGAAAAACTGTTTTTT. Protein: CASSEALHGTGDEKLFF.

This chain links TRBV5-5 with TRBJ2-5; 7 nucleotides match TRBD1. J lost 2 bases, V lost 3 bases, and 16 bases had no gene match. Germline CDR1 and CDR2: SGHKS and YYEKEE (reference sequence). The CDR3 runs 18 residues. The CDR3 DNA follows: TGTGCCAGCAGCTCTACCGTCATAGACAGGGTAAAACAAGAGACCCAGTACTTC. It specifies CASSSTVIDRVKQETQYF.

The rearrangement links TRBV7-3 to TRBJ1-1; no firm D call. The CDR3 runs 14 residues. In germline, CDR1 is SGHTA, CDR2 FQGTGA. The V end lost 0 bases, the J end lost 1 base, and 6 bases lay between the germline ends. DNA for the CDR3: TGTGCCAGCAGCTTAACCGGGGAGAACACTGAAGCTTTCTTT. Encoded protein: CASSLTGENTEAFF.

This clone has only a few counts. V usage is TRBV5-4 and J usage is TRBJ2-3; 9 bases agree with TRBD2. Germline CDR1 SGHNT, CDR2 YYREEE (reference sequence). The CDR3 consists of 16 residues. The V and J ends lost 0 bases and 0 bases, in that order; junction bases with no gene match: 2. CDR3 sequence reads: CASSLGLAESTDTQYF. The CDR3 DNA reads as TGTGCCAGCAGCTTGGGACTAGCGGAAAGCACAGATACGCAGTATTTT.

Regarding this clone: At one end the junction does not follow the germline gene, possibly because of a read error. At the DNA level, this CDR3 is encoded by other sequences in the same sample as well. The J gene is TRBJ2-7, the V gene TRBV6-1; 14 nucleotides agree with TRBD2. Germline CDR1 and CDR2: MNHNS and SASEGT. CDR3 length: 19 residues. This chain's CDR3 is CASSEALLGLAGDTYEQYF. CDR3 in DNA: TGTGCCAGCAGTGAAGCGCTTCTGGGACTAGCGGGAGACACCTACGAACAGTACTTC.

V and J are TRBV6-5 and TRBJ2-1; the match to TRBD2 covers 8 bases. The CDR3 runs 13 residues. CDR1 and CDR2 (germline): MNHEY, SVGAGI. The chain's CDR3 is CAIAQLAGNEQFF. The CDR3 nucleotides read TGTGCTATCGCCCAGCTAGCGGGCAATGAGCAGTTCTTC.

CDR3 residues: CASSLVSPSYGYTF. DNA for the CDR3: TGTGCCAGCAGCTTAGTAAGCCCTTCCTATGGCTACACCTTC. The gene calls are TRBV7-9 and TRBJ1-2; D is undetermined. The CDR3 has 14 amino acids. Trimming removed 1 base at V and 4 bases at J, with 10 bases between. Looked up from germline, CDR1 is SEHNR and CDR2 is FQNEAQ (reference sequence).

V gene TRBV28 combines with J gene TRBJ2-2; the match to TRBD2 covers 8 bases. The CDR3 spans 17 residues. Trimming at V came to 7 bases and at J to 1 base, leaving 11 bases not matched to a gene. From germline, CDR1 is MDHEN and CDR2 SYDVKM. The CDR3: CASTNLGLGLNTGELFF. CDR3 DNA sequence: TGTGCCAGCACCAATCTGGGACTAGGCCTGAACACCGGGGAGCTGTTTTTT.

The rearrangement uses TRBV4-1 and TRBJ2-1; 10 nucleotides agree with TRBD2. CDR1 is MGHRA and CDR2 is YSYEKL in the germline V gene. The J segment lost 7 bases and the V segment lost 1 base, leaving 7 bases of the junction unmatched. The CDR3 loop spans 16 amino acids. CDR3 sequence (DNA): TGCGCCAGCAGCCAAGCGATAGCTAGCGGGGGAAATGAGCAGTTCTTC. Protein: CASSQAIASGGNEQFF.

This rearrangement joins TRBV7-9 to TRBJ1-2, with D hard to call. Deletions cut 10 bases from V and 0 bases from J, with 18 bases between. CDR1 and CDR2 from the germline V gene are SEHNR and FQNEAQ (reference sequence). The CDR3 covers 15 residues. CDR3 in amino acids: CATRSTKIPNYGYTF. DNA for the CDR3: TGTGCCACCAGATCTACGAAAATCCCTAACTATGGCTACACCTTC.

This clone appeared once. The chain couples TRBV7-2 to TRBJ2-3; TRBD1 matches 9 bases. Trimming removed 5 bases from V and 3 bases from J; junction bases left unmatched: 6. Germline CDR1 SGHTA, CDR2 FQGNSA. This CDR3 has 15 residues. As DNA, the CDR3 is TGTGCCAGCAGCCCGGGACAGGGAGAAACAGATACGCAGTATTTT. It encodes CASSPGQGETDTQYF.

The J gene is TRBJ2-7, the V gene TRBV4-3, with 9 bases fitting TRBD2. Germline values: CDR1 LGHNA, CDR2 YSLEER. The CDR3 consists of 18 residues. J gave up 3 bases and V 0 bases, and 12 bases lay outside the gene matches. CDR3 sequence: CASSQDWAGGTEVYEQYF. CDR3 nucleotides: TGCGCCAGCAGCCAAGATTGGGCGGGGGGGACAGAAGTCTACGAGCAGTACTTC.

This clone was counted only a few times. DNA for the CDR3: TGTGCCAGCTCGGGAAACACAGATACGCAGTATTTT. Its translation: CASSGNTDTQYF. The V and J genes are TRBV5-4 and TRBJ2-3; D is perhaps TRBD2 (5 bases). V was trimmed by 7 bases and J by 2 bases, leaving 8 bases between them. This CDR3 is built from 12 residues. Germline assignment: CDR1 SGHNT and CDR2 YYREEE (reference sequence).

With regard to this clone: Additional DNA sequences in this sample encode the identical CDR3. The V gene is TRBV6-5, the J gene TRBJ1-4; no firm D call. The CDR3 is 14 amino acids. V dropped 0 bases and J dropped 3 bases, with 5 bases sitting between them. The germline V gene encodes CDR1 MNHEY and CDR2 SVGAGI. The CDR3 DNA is TGTGCCAGCAGTTACTCTCAGGCTAATGAAAAACTGTTTTTT. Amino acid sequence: CASSYSQANEKLFF.

The CDR3 sequence is CAFSGLARSSYEQYF. The CDR3 DNA follows: TGTGCCTTTTCCGGACTAGCGAGGAGCTCCTACGAGCAGTACTTC. V usage is TRBV30 and J usage is TRBJ2-7; 9 nucleotides match TRBD2. Germline trimming cut 7 bases from V and 0 bases from J; bases unmatched to any gene: 10. Looked up from germline, CDR1 is GTSNPN and CDR2 is SVGIG (reference sequence). The CDR3 spans 15 residues.

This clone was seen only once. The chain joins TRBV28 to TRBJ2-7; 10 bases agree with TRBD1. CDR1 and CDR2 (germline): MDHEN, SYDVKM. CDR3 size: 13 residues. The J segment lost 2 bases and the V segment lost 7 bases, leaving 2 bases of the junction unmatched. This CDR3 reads CASTGTGAYEQYF. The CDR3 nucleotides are TGTGCCAGCACCGGGACAGGGGCCTACGAGCAGTACTTC.

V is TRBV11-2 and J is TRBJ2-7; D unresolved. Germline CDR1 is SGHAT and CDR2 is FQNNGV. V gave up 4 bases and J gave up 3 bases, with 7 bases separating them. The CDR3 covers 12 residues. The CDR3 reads CASSSPHYEQYF. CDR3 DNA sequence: TGTGCCAGCAGCTCACCACACTACGAGCAGTACTTC.

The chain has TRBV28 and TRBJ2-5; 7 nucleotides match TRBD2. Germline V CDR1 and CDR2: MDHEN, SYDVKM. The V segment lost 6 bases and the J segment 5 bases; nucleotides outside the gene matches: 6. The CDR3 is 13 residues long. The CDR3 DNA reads TGTGCCAGCAGGGGTGGGGGGGAGGAGACCCAGTACTTC. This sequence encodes CASRGGGEETQYF.

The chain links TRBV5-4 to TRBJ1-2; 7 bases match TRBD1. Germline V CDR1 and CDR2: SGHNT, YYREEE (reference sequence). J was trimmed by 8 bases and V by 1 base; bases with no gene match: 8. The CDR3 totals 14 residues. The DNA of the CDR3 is TGTGCCAGCAGCTTGTGGCAGGGGGTGGAAGGCTACACCTTC. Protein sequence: CASSLWQGVEGYTF.

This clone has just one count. The CDR3 bases are TGTGCCAGCAGCTTAGGCGCAGGCTATAATGAAAAACTGTTTTTT. Protein sequence: CASSLGAGYNEKLFF. The rearrangement joins TRBV7-9 to TRBJ1-4; no clear D gene. This CDR3 has 15 amino acids. The germline V gene has CDR1 SEHNR and CDR2 FQNEAQ (reference sequence). With 1 base removed from V and 4 bases from J, the gap between germline ends came to 10 bases.